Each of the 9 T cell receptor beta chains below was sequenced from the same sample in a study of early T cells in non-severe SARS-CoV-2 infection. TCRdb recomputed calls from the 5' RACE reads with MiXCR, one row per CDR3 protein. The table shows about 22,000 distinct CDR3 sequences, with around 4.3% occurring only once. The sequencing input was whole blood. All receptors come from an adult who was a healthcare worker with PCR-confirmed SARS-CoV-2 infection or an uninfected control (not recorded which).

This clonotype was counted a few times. CDR3 loop: CSVWSTWGETQYF. DNA for the CDR3: TGCAGCGTTTGGTCAACTTGGGGGGAGACCCAGTACTTC. The V gene is TRBV29-1, the J gene TRBJ2-5, with D perhaps TRBD1 or TRBD2 (5 bases each). Per germline, CDR1 SQVTM and CDR2 ANQGSEA. Trimming removed 5 bases from V and 5 bases from J, with 15 bases in between. The CDR3 totals 13 residues.

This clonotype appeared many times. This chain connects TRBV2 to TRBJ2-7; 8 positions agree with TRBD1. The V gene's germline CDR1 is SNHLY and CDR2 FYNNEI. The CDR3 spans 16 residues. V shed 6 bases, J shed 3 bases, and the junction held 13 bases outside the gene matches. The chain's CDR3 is CASSPPARTGIYEQYF. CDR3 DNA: TGTGCCAGCAGCCCCCCGGCTCGGACAGGGATCTACGAGCAGTACTTC.

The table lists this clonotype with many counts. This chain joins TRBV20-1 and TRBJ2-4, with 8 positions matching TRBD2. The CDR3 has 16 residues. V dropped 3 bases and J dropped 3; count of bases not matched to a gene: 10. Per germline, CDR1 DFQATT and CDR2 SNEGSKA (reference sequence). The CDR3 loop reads CSASPPGGLGKNIQYF. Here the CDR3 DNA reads TGCAGTGCTAGCCCCCCGGGAGGGTTGGGCAAAAACATTCAGTACTTC.

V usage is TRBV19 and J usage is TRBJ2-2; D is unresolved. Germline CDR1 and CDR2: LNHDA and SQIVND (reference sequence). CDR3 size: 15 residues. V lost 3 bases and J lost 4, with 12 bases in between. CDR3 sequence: CASSMGFATTGELFF. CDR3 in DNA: TGTGCCAGTAGTATGGGTTTCGCTACCACCGGGGAGCTGTTTTTT. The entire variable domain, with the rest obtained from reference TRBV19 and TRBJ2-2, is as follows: DGGITQSPKYLFRKEGQNVTLSCEQNLNHDAMYWYRQDPGQGLRLIYYSQIVNDFQKGDIAEGYSVSREKKESFPLTVTSAQKNPTAFYLCASSMGFATTGELFFGEGSRLTVL.

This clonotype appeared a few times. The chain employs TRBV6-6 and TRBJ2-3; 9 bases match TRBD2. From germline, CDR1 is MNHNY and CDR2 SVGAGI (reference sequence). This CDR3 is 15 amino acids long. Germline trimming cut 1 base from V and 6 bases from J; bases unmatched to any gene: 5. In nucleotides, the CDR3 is TGTGCCAGCAGTTACTTCGGACTAGCGTCGGATACGCAGTATTTT. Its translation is CASSYFGLASDTQYF.

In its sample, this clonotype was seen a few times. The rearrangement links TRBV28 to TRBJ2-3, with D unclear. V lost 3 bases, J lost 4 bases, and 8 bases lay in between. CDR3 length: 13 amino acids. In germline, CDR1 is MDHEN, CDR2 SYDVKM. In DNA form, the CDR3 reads TGTGCCAGCAGTTTTGTGCTCTCAGATACGCAGTATTTT. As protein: CASSFVLSDTQYF. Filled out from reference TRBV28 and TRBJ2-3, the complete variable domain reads DVKVTQSSRYLVKRTGEKVFLECVQDMDHENMFWYRQDPGLGLRLIYFSYDVKMKEKGDIPEGYSVSREKKERFSLILESASTNQTSMYLCASSFVLSDTQYFGPGTRLTVL.

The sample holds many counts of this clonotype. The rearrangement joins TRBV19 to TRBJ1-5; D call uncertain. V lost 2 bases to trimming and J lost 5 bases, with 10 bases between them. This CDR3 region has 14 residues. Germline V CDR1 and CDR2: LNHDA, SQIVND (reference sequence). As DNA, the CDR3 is TGTGCCAGTAGTATAACTGGATTCGATCAGCCCCAGCATTTT. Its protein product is CASSITGFDQPQHF.

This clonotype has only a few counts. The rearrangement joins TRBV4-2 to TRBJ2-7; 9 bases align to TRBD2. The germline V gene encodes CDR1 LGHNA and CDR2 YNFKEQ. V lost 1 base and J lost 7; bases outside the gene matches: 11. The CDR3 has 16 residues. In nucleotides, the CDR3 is TGTGCCAGCAGCCAAGGGCTAGCGGGACAGAGGGGAGAGCAGTACTTC. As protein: CASSQGLAGQRGEQYF.

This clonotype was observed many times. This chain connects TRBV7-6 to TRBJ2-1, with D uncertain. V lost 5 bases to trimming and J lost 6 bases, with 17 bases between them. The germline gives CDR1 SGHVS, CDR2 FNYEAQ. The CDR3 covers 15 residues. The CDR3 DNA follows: TGTGCCAGCAGCGAGAGCGCGAGCCTTCTCAATGAGCAGTTCTTC. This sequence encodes CASSESASLLNEQFF. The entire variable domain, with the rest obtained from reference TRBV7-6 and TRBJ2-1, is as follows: GAGVSQSPRYKVTKRGQDVALRCDPISGHVSLYWYRQALGQGPEFLTYFNYEAQQDKSGLPNDRFSAERPEGSISTLTIQRTEQRDSAMYRCASSESASLLNEQFFGPGTRLTVL.